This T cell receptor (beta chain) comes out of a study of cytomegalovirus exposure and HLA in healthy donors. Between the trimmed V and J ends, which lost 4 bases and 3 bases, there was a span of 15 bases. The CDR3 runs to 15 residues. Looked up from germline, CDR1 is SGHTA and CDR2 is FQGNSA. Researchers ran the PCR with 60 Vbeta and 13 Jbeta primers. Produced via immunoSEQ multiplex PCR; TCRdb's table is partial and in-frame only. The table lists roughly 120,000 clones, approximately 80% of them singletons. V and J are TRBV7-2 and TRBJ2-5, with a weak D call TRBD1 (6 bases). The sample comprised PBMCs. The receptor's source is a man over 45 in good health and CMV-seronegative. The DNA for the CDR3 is TGTGCCAGCAGCTCCGCCAGGGGCCGGGAAGAGACCCAGTACTTC. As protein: CASSSARGREETQYF.